The 12 T cell receptor beta chains below all came from one sample that was sequenced in a study of vaccination effects on CD4 cells after COVID-19. Before any sequencing was done, the ViraFEST assay used viral peptide pools to expand antigen-specific CD4+ T cells. Upon completion of 10 to 11 days in culture, CD4+ T cells were isolated. Among the vaccine recipients, none had a prior SARS-CoV-2 infection, and nucleocapsid antibodies were negative. No antigen has been assigned to these receptors. Sequencing used immunoSEQ multiplex PCR; TCRdb keeps in-frame clones, though not all of them. The repertoire consists of tens of thousands of clones, with approximately 70% occurring once and the leading ten covering 18%. This material consisted of CD4+ T cells from PBMCs cultured with SARS-CoV-2 spike peptides, taken before COVID-19 vaccination. Receptor source: a human donor who received a COVID-19 vaccine.

In this sample, this clone turned up a few times. The chain has TRBV9 and TRBJ2-6, with 9 bases that match TRBD1. After removal of 4 bases from V and 1 base from J, the junction contained 9 bases not matched to a gene. The CDR3 sequence is 18 residues long. CDR1 SGDLS and CDR2 YYNGEE come from the germline V gene. The chain's CDR3 is CASSPRDRAPSGANVLTF. In DNA form, the CDR3 reads TGTGCCAGCAGCCCCCGGGACAGGGCCCCTTCTGGGGCCAACGTCCTGACTTTC. Together with reference TRBV9 and TRBJ2-6, the CDR3 gives the full variable domain: DSGVTQTPKHLITATGQRVTLRCSPRSGDLSVYWYQQSLDQGLQFLIQYYNGEERAKGNILERFSAQQFPDLHSELNLSSLELGDSALYFCASSPRDRAPSGANVLTFGAGSRLTVL.

The CDR3 DNA reads TGTGCCAGCAGTGGAGGCAGGGGAGATCAGCCCCAGCATTTT. Protein: CASSGGRGDQPQHF. The genes are TRBV2 and TRBJ1-5; D perhaps matches TRBD1 (6 bases). The V gene lost 4 bases and the J gene lost 5 bases, with 12 bases spanning the gap. The germline V gene encodes CDR1 SNHLY and CDR2 FYNNEI. CDR3 length equals 14 residues.

The gene calls are TRBV30 and TRBJ2-6; tentatively, D is TRBD1 (6 bases). V lost 3 bases and J lost 1, with 7 bases in between. Germline V gene lookup returns CDR1 GTSNPN and CDR2 SVGIG (reference sequence). This CDR3 comprises 14 residues. The chain's CDR3 is CAWSTGSGANVLTF. In nucleotides, the CDR3 is TGTGCCTGGAGCACAGGGTCTGGGGCCAACGTCCTGACTTTC.

This chain uses TRBV7-6 with TRBJ2-1; 13 nucleotides line up with TRBD2. Germline lookup yields CDR1 SGHVS and CDR2 FNYEAQ. V shed 5 bases, J shed 5 bases, and the junction held 3 bases outside the gene matches. The CDR3 sequence is 15 residues long. Written as DNA, the CDR3 is TGTGCCAGCAGCGGAGGGACTAGCGGGGACAATGAGCAGTTCTTC. It codes for CASSGGTSGDNEQFF.

The chain uses TRBV3-1 (or the pseudogene TRBV3-2) and TRBJ1-6; TRBD1 aligns across 8 bases. CDR1 LGHDT and CDR2 YNNKEL come from the germline V gene (reference sequence). The CDR3 has 15 amino acids. V shed 1 base and J 7 bases; nucleotides not matched to a gene: 3. The CDR3 DNA follows: TGTGCCAGCAGCCAAGCCGGGACAGGAAATTCACCCCTCCACTTT. Translation gives CASSQAGTGNSPLHF.

V is TRBV6-5 and J is TRBJ2-1; D is unresolved. Germline V gives CDR1 MNHEY, CDR2 SVGAGI. The CDR3 is 16 amino acids. Trimming left V 0 bases short and J 2 bases short, with 11 bases between. The CDR3 bases are TGTGCCAGCAGTTACTCGCCCCGGCCAGCCTACAATGAGCAGTTCTTC. It codes for CASSYSPRPAYNEQFF.

This chain joins TRBV19 and TRBJ1-2, with D maybe TRBD1 (6 bases). The V gene lost 5 bases and the J gene lost 7 bases, with 14 bases spanning the gap. The CDR3 sequence is 13 residues long. Germline V lookup: CDR1 LNHDA, CDR2 SQIVND (reference sequence). Written as DNA, the CDR3 is TGTGCCAGTAGTTCTCAGGGGAAGGGTGGCTACACCTTC. Residues: CASSSQGKGGYTF.

The chain links TRBV10-3 to TRBJ2-3; possibly TRBD1 or TRBD2 for D (5 bases each). The CDR3 has 12 amino acids. Germline loops: CDR1 ENHRY, CDR2 SYGVKD. Trimming left V 4 bases short and J 6 bases short, with 8 bases between. The CDR3: CAISVGGDTQYF. In DNA form, the CDR3 reads TGTGCCATCAGTGTTGGGGGTGATACGCAGTATTTT.

The chain recombines TRBV6-5 with TRBJ1-5; D is undetermined. The germline V gene has CDR1 MNHEY and CDR2 SVGAGI. CDR3 size: 11 residues. Trimming cost V 5 bases and J 5 bases, with 4 bases left between them. CDR3 in amino acids: CASSTDQPQHF. The CDR3, as DNA: TGTGCCAGCAGTACCGATCAGCCCCAGCATTTT.

There are a few counts of this clone. CDR3 amino acids: CASSLAWTPSNYGYTF. Here the CDR3 DNA reads TGTGCCAGCAGCTTAGCTTGGACCCCTTCTAACTATGGCTACACCTTC. The chain uses TRBV7-9 and TRBJ1-2; unclear D gene. This CDR3 comprises 16 residues. The V end lost 0 bases, the J end lost 0 bases, and 11 bases lay between the germline ends. Germline CDR1 and CDR2: SEHNR and FQNEAQ (reference sequence). Full variable domain (missing parts from reference TRBV7-9 and TRBJ1-2): DTGVSQNPRHKITKRGQNVTFRCDPISEHNRLYWYRQTLGQGPEFLTYFQNEAQLEKSRLLSDRFSAERPKGSFSTLEIQRTEQGDSAMYLCASSLAWTPSNYGYTFGSGTRLTVV.

This chain connects TRBV19 to TRBJ2-3; 10 nucleotides align to TRBD2. This CDR3 is 17 amino acids long. J gave up 3 bases and V 3 bases, and 9 bases lay outside the gene matches. From germline, CDR1 is LNHDA and CDR2 SQIVND (reference sequence). This chain's CDR3 is CASSILSSGSRTDTQYF. CDR3 bases: TGTGCCAGTAGTATTCTGTCTAGCGGGAGTCGAACAGATACGCAGTATTTT.

The CDR3 here is CATSGGGRGETQYF. DNA for the CDR3: TGTGCCACCAGCGGAGGGGGCAGGGGGGAGACCCAGTACTTC. The chain recombines TRBV15 with TRBJ2-5, with D possibly being TRBD1 (7 bases). Trimming took off 5 bases at V and 5 bases at J, with 15 bases between the two ends. The length of the CDR3 is 14 residues. Germline CDR1 and CDR2: LNHNV and YYDKDF (reference sequence).